Shown below are 25 T cell receptor beta chains from a single sample sequenced in a study of shared clonotypes between healthy human individuals (dated by TCRdb to the early 2020s). To prepare the library, the immunoSEQ multiplex PCR assay was applied. TCRdb re-hosts the immuneACCESS table, in-frame sequences only. Its copies lack some clones; in the studies checked, an unresolved V gene accounts for under half of them, and the cause for the rest is not known. Counted in this sample were around 1.6 million clones; around 98% of them appeared once. Of the sample, around 0.45% falls within the top ten clones. Sequencing was carried out using naive CD4+ T cells sorted from blood. Read against the paper, the sample's cell subset or site label means: CD45RA+ positively selected. These receptors were taken from a young man in good health.

The chain joins TRBV6-5 to TRBJ1-3, with D possibly matching TRBD1 (5 bases). Trimming stripped 3 bases from V and 3 bases from J, with 15 bases between. The CDR3 has 16 residues. From germline, CDR1 is MNHEY and CDR2 SVGAGI. In DNA, the CDR3 is TGTGCCAGCAGTTATTCCCCAGGGACTGGTGGAAACACCATATATTTT. Translation: CASSYSPGTGGNTIYF.

A note on this clone: This sample includes further DNA sequences coding for the same CDR3. This chain joins TRBV29-1 and TRBJ2-3; 12 bases fit TRBD2. V lost 6 bases to trimming and J lost 0 bases; unmatched junction nucleotides: 1. From germline, CDR1 is SQVTM and CDR2 ANQGSEA. The CDR3 runs 14 residues. CDR3 nucleotides: TGCAGCGTGGGGACTAGCGGGAGCACAGATACGCAGTATTTT. Residues: CSVGTSGSTDTQYF.

The chain combines TRBV18 with TRBJ2-6; the D gene is possibly TRBD1 (5 bases). This CDR3 spans 16 amino acids. Germline loops: CDR1 KGHSH, CDR2 LQKENI. V was clipped by 3 bases and J by 4 bases, with 13 bases between them. The CDR3 protein is CASSPKPGSGANVLTF. The CDR3 coding sequence is TGTGCCAGCTCACCGAAACCAGGGTCCGGGGCCAACGTCCTGACTTTC.

J is TRBJ1-3 and V is TRBV10-2, with 8 positions matching TRBD1. The V and J ends lost 7 bases and 1 base, in that order; junction bases with no gene match: 18. The CDR3 extends over 19 amino acids. The germline V gene encodes CDR1 WSHSY and CDR2 SAAADI. The CDR3 spells CASIRPGQATGFSGNTIYF. Written as DNA, the CDR3 is TGCGCCAGCATTCGTCCGGGACAGGCGACAGGGTTTTCTGGAAACACCATATATTTT.

The chain has TRBV5-6 and TRBJ1-5; tentatively, D is TRBD1 (6 bases). The CDR3 has 14 residues. V was pared by 4 bases and J by 3 bases, with 11 bases between. Germline CDR1 is SGHDT and CDR2 is YYEEEE. CDR3 bases: TGTGCCAGCAGCCGCGGACAGTCCAATCAGCCCCAGCATTTT. Translating it yields CASSRGQSNQPQHF.

The chain couples TRBV30 to TRBJ1-5, with D unresolved. V lost 0 bases, J lost 0 bases, and 6 bases lay in between. Germline assignment: CDR1 GTSNPN and CDR2 SVGIG (reference sequence). The CDR3 loop spans 14 amino acids. This CDR3 is CAWSVRYSNQPQHF. The CDR3 coding sequence is TGTGCCTGGAGTGTACGGTATAGCAATCAGCCCCAGCATTTT.

As to this clone: Other DNA sequences in this specimen translate into the identical CDR3. The chain is built from TRBV7-2 and TRBJ1-1; D ambiguous. Trimming removed 5 bases at V and 1 base at J, with 8 bases between. CDR1 SGHTA and CDR2 FQGNSA come from the germline V gene. The CDR3 consists of 13 residues. The CDR3 reads CASSSRRNTEAFF. The CDR3 region has the DNA TGTGCCAGCAGCAGTCGGAGGAACACTGAAGCTTTCTTT.

This chain links TRBV2 with TRBJ1-5; 7 nucleotides line up with TRBD1. Germline lookup yields CDR1 SNHLY and CDR2 FYNNEI. After removal of 5 bases from V and 6 bases from J, the junction contained 10 bases not matched to a gene. There are 15 residues in the CDR3. CDR3 loop: CASSPIRQGGQPQHF. The DNA of the CDR3 is TGTGCCAGCAGTCCCATCCGGCAGGGGGGTCAGCCCCAGCATTTT.

The CDR3 loop is CASSYLRDSYEQYF. CDR3 coding DNA: TGTGCCAGCAGTTACCTGCGGGACTCCTACGAGCAGTACTTC. This rearrangement joins TRBV6-5 to TRBJ2-7; D possibly corresponds to TRBD2 (6 bases). The germline V gene encodes CDR1 MNHEY and CDR2 SVGAGI. The CDR3 extends over 14 amino acids. V was cut by 2 bases and J by 0 bases, with 8 bases left in between.

The J gene is TRBJ1-1, the V gene TRBV19; no clear D. Germline values: CDR1 LNHDA, CDR2 SQIVND (reference sequence). V was clipped by 7 bases and J by 7 bases, with 25 bases between them. The CDR3 contains 16 residues. The CDR3 DNA sequence: TGTGCCAGTAACCCGATATGGACCTCCTCGGCCCTTGAAGCTTTCTTT. It codes for CASNPIWTSSALEAFF.

This clone was seen only once. This CDR3 is CAWKEGAYEQYF. CDR3 nucleotide sequence: TGTGCCTGGAAGGAGGGGGCCTACGAGCAGTACTTC. The chain uses TRBV30 and TRBJ2-7; either TRBD1 or TRBD2 may fit D (6 bases each). Germline V gene lookup returns CDR1 GTSNPN and CDR2 SVGIG (reference sequence). Trimming removed 4 bases at V and 2 bases at J, with 9 bases between. The CDR3 sequence is 12 residues long.

CDR3 DNA: TGTGCCAGCAGCTTGGCCGGGACGGCTAATGAAAAACTGTTTTTT. Residues: CASSLAGTANEKLFF. The chain has TRBV5-4 and TRBJ1-4, with D possibly being TRBD1 (5 bases). Germline V gene sequence: CDR1 SGHNT, CDR2 YYREEE (reference sequence). The V and J ends lost 0 bases and 3 bases respectively, with 9 bases between them. This CDR3 region has 15 residues.

The CDR3, as DNA: TGTGCCAGCAGCGTAGACCTGCAGGGGTCTGGAAACACCATATATTTT. Translation gives CASSVDLQGSGNTIYF. The chain joins TRBV9 to TRBJ1-3, with D perhaps matching TRBD1 (6 bases). From germline, CDR1 is SGDLS and CDR2 YYNGEE. V lost 0 bases and J lost 1, with 11 bases in between. The CDR3 contains 16 residues.

V gene TRBV10-2 combines with J gene TRBJ2-1; D gene unclear. Trimming cost V 1 base and J 6 bases, with 4 bases left between them. Per germline, CDR1 WSHSY and CDR2 SAAADI. This CDR3 spans 12 amino acids. For the CDR3, the DNA is TGCGCCAGCAGTGAGTTGTTCAATGAGCAGTTCTTC. Amino acid sequence: CASSELFNEQFF.

The chain has TRBV28 and TRBJ1-2; D possibly corresponds to TRBD1 (5 bases). CDR1 MDHEN and CDR2 SYDVKM come from the germline V gene. The CDR3 loop spans 11 amino acids. The V end was cut by 10 bases, the J end by 8 bases, with 14 bases between. The CDR3 nucleotides are TGTGCCACCGGGGGGTTTGGCGGCTACACCTTC. It specifies CATGGFGGYTF.

The rearrangement uses TRBV19 and TRBJ2-2; D is perhaps TRBD1 (5 bases). Germline-derived CDR1 and CDR2 are LNHDA and SQIVND (reference sequence). Trimming took 7 bases from V and 4 from J, leaving 13 bases between them. There are 14 residues in the CDR3. CDR3 nucleotide sequence: TGTGCCAGTACTCGCCAGGGATCCACCGGGGAGCTGTTTTTT. Translating it yields CASTRQGSTGELFF.

This clone was picked up one time. Other DNA sequences in the sample encode the same CDR3. The rearrangement links TRBV18 to TRBJ2-2; no definite D call. V lost 5 bases and J lost 7, with 11 bases in between. The CDR3 has 13 amino acids. The germline gives CDR1 KGHSH, CDR2 LQKENI. The CDR3 here is CASSSQGSGELFF. The CDR3 DNA reads TGTGCCAGCTCATCTCAAGGCAGCGGGGAGCTGTTTTTT.

CDR3 in amino acids: CARDTGNEQYF. CDR3 DNA: TGTGCCAGGGATACAGGGAACGAGCAGTACTTC. The V and J genes are TRBV19 and TRBJ2-7, with D perhaps TRBD1 (6 bases). The germline gives CDR1 LNHDA, CDR2 SQIVND (reference sequence). The CDR3 is 11 residues long. Trimming shortened V by 9 bases and J by 5 bases, and 11 bases separated the two germline ends. The variable domain in full, completed from reference TRBV19 and TRBJ2-7, reads DGGITQSPKYLFRKEGQNVTLSCEQNLNHDAMYWYRQDPGQGLRLIYYSQIVNDFQKGDIAEGYSVSREKKESFPLTVTSAQKNPTAFYLCARDTGNEQYFGPGTRLTVT.

The genes are TRBV11-2 and TRBJ2-2; D remains unclear. The germline CDR1 and CDR2 sequences are SGHAT and FQNNGV. V lost 4 bases and J 2 bases, leaving 8 bases between the germline ends. This CDR3 has 14 amino acids. CDR3 residues: CASSSRTNTGELFF. CDR3 in DNA: TGTGCCAGCAGCTCGCGGACCAACACCGGGGAGCTGTTTTTT.

This chain links TRBV19 with TRBJ1-2; TRBD1 might be the D (6 bases). This CDR3 is built from 16 residues. The V end was cut by 4 bases, the J end by 7 bases, with 22 bases between. Looked up from germline, CDR1 is LNHDA and CDR2 is SQIVND (reference sequence). In nucleotides, the CDR3 is TGTGCCAGTAGTACTCCTCCCGGGACATTTGGAGGTGGCTACACCTTC. Protein product: CASSTPPGTFGGGYTF.

Comment on this clone: Other DNA sequences in the same sample also yield this CDR3. The rearrangement links TRBV29-1 to TRBJ1-3; D is ambiguous. This CDR3 is built from 13 residues. The V end lost 4 bases, the J end lost 0 bases, and 7 bases lay between the germline ends. Germline-derived CDR1 and CDR2 are SQVTM and ANQGSEA. The CDR3 loop reads CSVAQSSGNTIYF. As DNA, the CDR3 is TGCAGCGTTGCACAGAGCTCTGGAAACACCATATATTTT.

V usage is TRBV5-1 and J usage is TRBJ2-6; no clear D. Germline CDR1 SGHRS, CDR2 YFSETQ. The CDR3 sequence is 14 residues long. V dropped 5 bases and J dropped 1 base, with 7 bases sitting between them. CDR3 sequence: CASRDLSGANVLTF. The CDR3, as DNA: TGCGCCAGCAGGGACCTGTCTGGGGCCAACGTCCTGACTTTC.

This chain uses TRBV5-4 with TRBJ2-7, with TRBD2 identical over 8 bases. This CDR3 region has 16 residues. CDR1 and CDR2 from the germline V gene are SGHNT and YYREEE (reference sequence). The V segment lost 4 bases and the J segment 1 base; nucleotides outside the gene matches: 10. The CDR3 spells CASSLSVASGSYEQYF. The CDR3 DNA is TGTGCCAGCAGCCTGTCGGTGGCTAGCGGGTCCTACGAGCAGTACTTC.

This clone was detected only once. This chain links TRBV19 with TRBJ1-2; D possibly corresponds to TRBD1 (5 bases). Germline V gene lookup returns CDR1 LNHDA and CDR2 SQIVND (reference sequence). The CDR3 is 15 amino acids. Trimming removed 0 bases from V and 4 bases from J, with 12 bases in between. This chain's CDR3 is CASSIEDIPFYGYTF. CDR3 nucleotides: TGTGCCAGTAGTATAGAGGACATACCCTTCTATGGCTACACCTTC.

This chain joins TRBV6-6 and TRBJ2-7; 9 bases map to TRBD1. Germline V gene sequence: CDR1 MNHNY, CDR2 SVGAGI (reference sequence). CDR3 length: 14 amino acids. J was trimmed by 5 bases and V by 5 bases; bases with no gene match: 7. The CDR3 DNA follows: TGTGCCAGCAGTCTAGCACGGACAGGGGACGAGCAGTACTTC. As protein: CASSLARTGDEQYF.